Following are 27 T cell receptor beta chains from one sample sequenced in a study of long-term antiretroviral therapy in people with HIV. It was version v3.0 of the immunoSEQ assay that was run at survey level. Only in-frame clones appear in the TCRdb table, and some are missing; sequencing was by immunoSEQ multiplex PCR. Among 24,000 or so clones listed, 65% to 80% were seen once. The material was unsorted PBMCs, obtained 0.5 years after starting antiretroviral therapy. The origin of the receptors is a woman between 40 and 50 years old with HIV.

The chain joins TRBV4-3 to TRBJ1-5; no reliable D call. CDR1 is LGHNA and CDR2 is YSLEER in the germline V gene. Trimming took 0 bases from V and 3 from J, leaving 12 bases between them. This CDR3 is 16 amino acids long. Written as DNA, the CDR3 is TGCGCCAGCAGCCAAGAAGTCTACAGACCCAATCAGCCCCAGCATTTT. Its translation is CASSQEVYRPNQPQHF.

This chain joins TRBV4-3 and TRBJ1-4; D is unclear. Trimming took 1 base from V and 5 from J, leaving 5 bases between them. CDR1 LGHNA and CDR2 YSLEER come from the germline V gene. The CDR3 runs 13 residues. CDR3 coding DNA: TGCGCCAGCAGCCAAGGAAAGAATGAAAAACTGTTTTTT. It codes for CASSQGKNEKLFF.

The V call is TRBV7-2, the J call TRBJ2-3; 11 bases fit TRBD2. The CDR3 has 15 residues. V was clipped by 3 bases and J by 3 bases; unmatched bases: 2. Germline CDR1 and CDR2: SGHTA and FQGNSA. CDR3 protein: CASSFSGGATDTQYF. The CDR3 coding sequence is TGTGCCAGCAGCTTTAGCGGGGGGGCGACAGATACGCAGTATTTT.

This chain links TRBV15 with TRBJ2-7; 7 bases fit TRBD1. Germline-derived CDR1 and CDR2 are LNHNV and YYDKDF (reference sequence). The CDR3 consists of 14 residues. V dropped 3 bases and J dropped 7; count of bases not matched to a gene: 9. In DNA form, the CDR3 reads TGTGCCACCAGCAGGGCTGGGACAGTAAGAGAGCAGTACTTC. Translation: CATSRAGTVREQYF.

V and J are TRBV30 and TRBJ1-1; no clear D. The CDR3 extends over 12 amino acids. Germline lookup yields CDR1 GTSNPN and CDR2 SVGIG (reference sequence). Trimming took 7 bases from V and 3 from J, leaving 12 bases between them. The CDR3: CASLEGYTEAFF. The CDR3 DNA reads TGTGCCTCCCTAGAGGGATACACTGAAGCTTTCTTT.

The rearrangement joins TRBV9 to TRBJ1-4; a weak D match, TRBD1 (5 bases). The V gene's germline CDR1 is SGDLS and CDR2 YYNGEE. The ends were cut back, 1 base at V and 2 bases at J, with 12 bases in the middle. CDR3 length: 16 residues. Here the CDR3 reads CASSVSQGGTNEKLFF. For the CDR3, the DNA is TGTGCCAGCAGCGTATCCCAGGGTGGGACTAATGAAAAACTGTTTTTT.

This chain joins TRBV4-3 and TRBJ2-2; D may correspond to TRBD1 or TRBD2 (5 bases each). CDR3 length equals 15 residues. Trimming left V 1 base short and J 4 bases short, with 10 bases between. Germline V gene lookup returns CDR1 LGHNA and CDR2 YSLEER. CDR3 bases: TGCGCCAGCAGCCAAGGGGGACGAGGCACCGGGGAGCTGTTTTTT. Translation gives CASSQGGRGTGELFF.

This chain joins TRBV5-1 and TRBJ2-3; 11 nucleotides line up with TRBD2. Per the germline V gene, CDR1 is SGHRS and CDR2 is YFSETQ. This CDR3 comprises 16 residues. With 5 bases clipped from V and 0 bases from J, the junction kept 5 bases outside the gene matches. The CDR3 DNA reads TGCGCCAGCAGGAGAACTAGCGGGGGCAGCACAGATACGCAGTATTTT. Its translation: CASRRTSGGSTDTQYF.

The V call is TRBV28, the J call TRBJ2-7, with TRBD2 identical over 11 bases. This CDR3 comprises 17 residues. Germline V gene lookup returns CDR1 MDHEN and CDR2 SYDVKM. V shed 4 bases, J shed 4 bases, and the junction held 12 bases outside the gene matches. Here the CDR3 DNA reads TGTGCCAGCAGTTCCCCCTCGACTAGCGGGGCAAATTACGAGCAGTACTTC. Encoded protein: CASSSPSTSGANYEQYF.

The J gene is TRBJ2-7, the V gene TRBV5-1, with 8 bases fitting TRBD1. The V and J ends lost 2 bases and 5 bases, in that order; junction bases with no gene match: 12. This CDR3 has 16 amino acids. CDR1 is SGHRS and CDR2 is YFSETQ in the germline V gene. The CDR3 reads CASSFVGSGGLDEQYF. The CDR3 DNA follows: TGCGCCAGCAGCTTTGTGGGGTCAGGGGGCCTGGACGAGCAGTACTTC. Full variable domain (missing parts from reference TRBV5-1 and TRBJ2-7): KAGVTQTPRYLIKTRGQQVTLSCSPISGHRSVSWYQQTPGQGLQFLFEYFSETQRNKGNFPGRFSGRQFSNSRSEMNVSTLELGDSALYLCASSFVGSGGLDEQYFGPGTRLTVT.

V and J are TRBV28 and TRBJ1-5; a weak D match, TRBD1 (5 bases). Germline CDR1 MDHEN, CDR2 SYDVKM. The CDR3 length is 15 residues. CDR3 sequence: CATIPGSGPNQPQHF. The CDR3 nucleotides are TGTGCGACAATACCGGGATCGGGACCCAATCAGCCCCAGCATTTT.

Here the CDR3 DNA reads TGTGCCAGCAGCCCCATCCCCGGAAACACCATATATTTT. It yields the protein CASSPIPGNTIYF. This chain connects TRBV7-3 to TRBJ1-3; D call uncertain. The V end lost 5 bases, the J end lost 4 bases, and 9 bases lay between the germline ends. The CDR3 contains 13 residues. Germline V gene lookup returns CDR1 SGHTA and CDR2 FQGTGA.

CDR3 bases: TGCGCCAGCAGCGGGGGTCAGGGGAGAACTGAAGCTTTCTTT. Its protein is CASSGGQGRTEAFF. The rearrangement links TRBV5-1 to TRBJ1-1; tentatively, D is TRBD1 (6 bases). The CDR3 is 14 amino acids. Trimming removed 4 bases from V and 5 bases from J, with 15 bases in between. Germline V gives CDR1 SGHRS, CDR2 YFSETQ.

The CDR3 reads CASSPSGGTWEQYF. The CDR3 DNA sequence: TGTGCCAGCAGCCCTAGCGGGGGGACCTGGGAGCAGTACTTC. The rearrangement uses TRBV11-1 and TRBJ2-7; TRBD2 matches 11 bases. The J segment lost 7 bases and the V segment lost 5 bases, leaving 7 bases of the junction unmatched. Germline V gene lookup returns CDR1 SGHAT and CDR2 FQDESV (reference sequence). The length of the CDR3 is 14 residues.

The chain carries TRBV7-2 and TRBJ1-2, with TRBD1 identical over 7 bases. Trimming at V came to 5 bases and at J to 5 bases, leaving 11 bases not matched to a gene. CDR1 is SGHTA and CDR2 is FQGNSA in the germline V gene. The CDR3 is made up of 15 amino acids. The CDR3 reads CASSPDRPGSYGYTF. The DNA for the CDR3 is TGTGCCAGCAGCCCGGACAGGCCGGGGTCGTATGGCTACACCTTC.

The chain has TRBV7-2 and TRBJ2-5; the match to TRBD2 covers 14 bases. There are 16 residues in the CDR3. V was pared by 1 base and J by 4 bases, with 2 bases of the junction left unmatched. Germline CDR1 SGHTA, CDR2 FQGNSA. The CDR3 protein is CASSLEGLAGAETQYF. The CDR3 nucleotides are TGTGCCAGCAGCTTAGAGGGACTAGCGGGGGCAGAGACCCAGTACTTC.

This rearrangement joins TRBV4-3 to TRBJ1-4; D might be TRBD1 (6 bases). This CDR3 region has 15 residues. Germline V lookup: CDR1 LGHNA, CDR2 YSLEER. The germline V and J ends were trimmed by 4 bases and 6 bases, with 15 bases remaining between them. CDR3 nucleotide sequence: TGCGCCAGCAGCCTTACAGGGCCCGGGGATGAAAAACTGTTTTTT. This encodes CASSLTGPGDEKLFF.

The chain combines TRBV28 with TRBJ2-1; 8 bases line up with TRBD2. From germline, CDR1 is MDHEN and CDR2 SYDVKM. The ends lost 2 bases at V and 4 bases at J; junction bases unmatched: 7. The CDR3 sequence is 16 residues long. The CDR3, as DNA: TGTGCCAGCAGTTTAAGTCCGGGGGGGCCTTACAATGAGCAGTTCTTC. Residues: CASSLSPGGPYNEQFF.

This chain joins TRBV28 and TRBJ2-3; a possible D gene is TRBD2 (6 bases). CDR1 and CDR2 from the germline V gene are MDHEN and SYDVKM. Trimming pared 1 base from V and 0 bases from J, leaving 23 bases between. The CDR3 sequence is 20 residues long. The DNA for the CDR3 is TGTGCCAGCAGTTTATCCGGGGCGGGGATGGAGGGAAGGAGCACAGATACGCAGTATTTT. Translation gives CASSLSGAGMEGRSTDTQYF.

This chain links TRBV21-1 with TRBJ1-5; no DNA check was done on the table's D call, TRBD1. TRBV21-1 is tagged as a pseudogene. The length of the CDR3 is 16 residues. The CDR3 here is CASSKVHDRENQPQHF. DNA for the CDR3: TGTGCCAGCAGCAAAGTTCACGACAGGGAGAATCAGCCCCAGCATTTT.

The rearrangement uses TRBV19 and TRBJ1-1, with 7 bases aligning to TRBD1. Germline trimming cut 5 bases from V and 0 bases from J; bases unmatched to any gene: 3. The CDR3 spans 14 residues. Germline V gene sequence: CDR1 LNHDA, CDR2 SQIVND (reference sequence). CDR3 amino acids: CASSVGTVNTEAFF. DNA of the CDR3: TGTGCCAGTAGTGTCGGGACAGTGAACACTGAAGCTTTCTTT.

This sequence joins TRBV25-1 and TRBJ1-2, with D unclear. Germline CDR1 reads MGHDK; CDR2 reads SYGVNS. V lost 4 bases, J lost 4 bases, and 7 bases lay in between. CDR3 length: 12 amino acids. In DNA, the CDR3 is TGTGCCAGCAGTGGAACAGCCTATGGCTACACCTTC. Amino acids: CASSGTAYGYTF.

The V gene is TRBV27, the J gene TRBJ1-5; TRBD1 might be the D (6 bases). The CDR3 extends over 14 amino acids. The V and J ends lost 2 bases and 9 bases respectively, with 14 bases between them. Germline-derived CDR1 and CDR2 are MNHEY and SMNVEV (reference sequence). This chain's CDR3 is CASSLQGSTGPQHF. CDR3 bases: TGTGCCAGCAGTTTACAGGGGTCAACGGGGCCCCAGCATTTT.

This chain connects TRBV13 to TRBJ2-2; D ambiguous. This CDR3 has 14 residues. Germline values: CDR1 PRHDT, CDR2 FYEKMQ (reference sequence). Trimming took off 0 bases at V and 5 bases at J, with 7 bases between the two ends. The CDR3 DNA is TGTGCCAGCAGCTTAGGAGGCGAGACCGGGGAGCTGTTTTTT. Translating gives CASSLGGETGELFF.

V usage is TRBV27 and J usage is TRBJ1-5; D perhaps matches TRBD1 (5 bases). Trimming cost V 10 bases and J 5 bases, with 18 bases left between them. CDR3 length: 14 amino acids. CDR1 is MNHEY and CDR2 is SMNVEV in the germline V gene (reference sequence). CDR3 DNA sequence: TGTGCCACCAGGAAGTGGGACGGGGATCAGCCCCAGCATTTT. Encoded protein: CATRKWDGDQPQHF.

This clone was seen just once. This chain uses TRBV27 with TRBJ2-5; D perhaps matches TRBD2 (5 bases). The germline V gene encodes CDR1 MNHEY and CDR2 SMNVEV (reference sequence). The CDR3 sequence is 13 residues long. With 10 bases removed from V and 2 bases from J, the gap between germline ends came to 14 bases. This chain's CDR3 is CATGIPEQETQYF. The CDR3 region has the DNA TGTGCCACCGGGATCCCGGAGCAAGAGACCCAGTACTTC.

The genes are TRBV7-3 and TRBJ1-5, with D hard to call. This CDR3 region has 13 residues. Trimming took 0 bases from V and 3 from J, leaving 3 bases between them. Looked up from germline, CDR1 is SGHTA and CDR2 is FQGTGA. CDR3 protein: CASSLTNNQPQHF. The CDR3 nucleotides are TGTGCCAGCAGCTTAACCAACAATCAGCCCCAGCATTTT.